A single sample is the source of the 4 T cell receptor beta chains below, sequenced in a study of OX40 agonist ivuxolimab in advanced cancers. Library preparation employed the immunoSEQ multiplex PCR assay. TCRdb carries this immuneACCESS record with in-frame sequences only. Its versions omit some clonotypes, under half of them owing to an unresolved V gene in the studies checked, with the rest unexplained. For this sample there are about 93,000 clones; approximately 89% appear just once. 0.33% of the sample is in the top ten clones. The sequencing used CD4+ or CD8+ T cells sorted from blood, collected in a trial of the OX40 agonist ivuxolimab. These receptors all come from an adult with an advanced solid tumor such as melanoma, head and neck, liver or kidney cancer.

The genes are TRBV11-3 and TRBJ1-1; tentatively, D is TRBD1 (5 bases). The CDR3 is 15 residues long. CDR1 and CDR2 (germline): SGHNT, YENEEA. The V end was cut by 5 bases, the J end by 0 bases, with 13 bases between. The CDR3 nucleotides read TGTGCCAGCAGCCCGGGGGGGAGCATGAACACTGAAGCTTTCTTT. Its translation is CASSPGGSMNTEAFF.

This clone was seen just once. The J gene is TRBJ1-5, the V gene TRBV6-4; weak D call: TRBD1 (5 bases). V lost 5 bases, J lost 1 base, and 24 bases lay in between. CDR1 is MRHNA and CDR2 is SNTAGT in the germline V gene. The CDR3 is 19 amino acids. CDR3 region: CASSKRTWKRHRSNQPQHF. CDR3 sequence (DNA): TGTGCCAGCAGTAAAAGGACTTGGAAGCGGCACAGGAGCAATCAGCCCCAGCATTTT.

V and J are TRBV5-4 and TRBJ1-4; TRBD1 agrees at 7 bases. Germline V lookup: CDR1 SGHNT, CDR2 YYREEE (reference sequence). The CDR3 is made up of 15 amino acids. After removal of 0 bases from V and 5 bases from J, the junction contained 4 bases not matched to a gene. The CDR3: CASSLVAGGNEKLFF. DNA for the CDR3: TGTGCCAGCAGCTTGGTGGCAGGGGGAAATGAAAAACTGTTTTTT.

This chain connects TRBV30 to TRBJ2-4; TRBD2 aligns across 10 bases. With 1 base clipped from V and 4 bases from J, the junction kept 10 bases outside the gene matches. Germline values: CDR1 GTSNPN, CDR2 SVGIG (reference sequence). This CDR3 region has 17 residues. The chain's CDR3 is CAWSGWRTSGGKNIQYF. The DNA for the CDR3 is TGTGCCTGGAGTGGATGGAGGACTAGCGGAGGAAAAAACATTCAGTACTTC.